Below are 16 T cell receptor beta chains sequenced from a single sample in a study of CD8+ T cells in alopecia areata. The authors extracted RNA and reverse transcribed it into cDNA as the sequencing template. Clones were sequenced by immunoSEQ multiplex PCR, and TCRdb holds only the in-frame ones, with some missing. The repertoire holds 200,000 or so clones, 40% to 55% seen once, with around 2.5% in the top ten. As for treatment: oral pan-JAK inhibitor, 5-10 mg twice daily. Here the sequenced sample was CD4+ T cells sorted from blood, taken at approximately week 36, from a patient treated with tofacitinib. Every receptor here comes from a human donor with alopecia areata.

This clone was found many times. CDR3 residues: CASSLSGAKQETQYF. The CDR3 DNA reads TGCGCCAGCAGCCTGTCTGGGGCAAAACAAGAGACCCAGTACTTC. The J gene is TRBJ2-5, the V gene TRBV4-1; a possible D gene is TRBD1 (5 bases). Trimming shortened V by 4 bases and J by 2 bases, and 14 bases separated the two germline ends. Germline V gene sequence: CDR1 MGHRA, CDR2 YSYEKL. The CDR3 sequence is 15 residues long.

The chain employs TRBV11-1 and TRBJ2-2; TRBD1 matches 11 bases. Germline V CDR1 and CDR2: SGHAT, FQDESV (reference sequence). V gave up 0 bases and J gave up 5 bases; unmatched junction bases: 8. This CDR3 comprises 18 residues. Written as DNA, the CDR3 is TGTGCCAGCAGCTTAGCCCAACCCGGGACAGGGGGAACCGGGGAGCTGTTTTTT. Translated, it gives CASSLAQPGTGGTGELFF.

Only one count was recorded for this clone. The chain uses TRBV10-3 and TRBJ1-2; D not certain. The CDR3 length is 14 residues. Looked up from germline, CDR1 is ENHRY and CDR2 is SYGVKD. Trimming cost V 8 bases and J 5 bases, with 18 bases left between them. The CDR3 DNA follows: TGTGCCATCCGAGGATTATCGGAAGATTATGGCTACACCTTC. It codes for CAIRGLSEDYGYTF.

The chain couples TRBV27 to TRBJ2-4; D is perhaps TRBD1 (5 bases). The CDR3 totals 16 residues. The V and J ends lost 0 bases and 3 bases respectively, with 12 bases between them. CDR1 is MNHEY, CDR2 SMNVEV, per germline (reference sequence). Here the CDR3 reads CASSLSQGRSKNIQYF. DNA of the CDR3: TGTGCCAGCAGTTTATCCCAGGGTCGGAGCAAAAACATTCAGTACTTC.

This rearrangement joins TRBV2 to TRBJ2-1; weak D call: TRBD1 (6 bases). Deletions cut 4 bases from V and 5 bases from J, with 15 bases between. CDR3 length equals 15 residues. Germline V gene lookup returns CDR1 SNHLY and CDR2 FYNNEI. The CDR3 DNA reads TGTGCCAGCAGTGTACAGGGCTGGGGTCACAATGAGCAGTTCTTC. This translates into CASSVQGWGHNEQFF.

This sequence joins TRBV10-3 and TRBJ1-3; no reliable D call. CDR1 is ENHRY, CDR2 SYGVKD, per germline. The CDR3 contains 18 residues. The germline V and J ends were trimmed by 0 bases and 2 bases, with 17 bases remaining between them. This chain's CDR3 is CAISESGPGRRTGNTIYF. The CDR3 nucleotides read TGTGCCATCAGTGAGTCGGGTCCAGGTCGCCGAACTGGAAACACCATATATTTT.

The sample holds a few counts of this clone. The V and J genes are TRBV23-1 and TRBJ2-7; D assignment may be TRBD1 or TRBD2 (5 bases each). TRBV23-1 is an ORF; its function is uncertain. The CDR3 is 15 residues long. V lost 0 bases, J lost 3 bases, and 12 bases lay in between. The CDR3 spells CASSQSTGRGYEQYF. The CDR3 region has the DNA TGCGCCAGCAGTCAATCGACGGGGCGCGGCTACGAGCAGTACTTC.

Points on this clone: This CDR3 is also generated by other DNA sequences in the sample. The V and J genes are TRBV11-2 and TRBJ2-2, with D uncertain. The CDR3 extends over 13 amino acids. Looked up from germline, CDR1 is SGHAT and CDR2 is FQNNGV. V lost 1 base, J lost 6 bases, and 6 bases lay in between. The CDR3 DNA sequence: TGTGCCAGCAGCTTAGTCCGAGCCGGGGAGCTGTTTTTT. Amino acids: CASSLVRAGELFF.

This clone was observed a few times. V gene TRBV2 combines with J gene TRBJ2-7; D unclear. CDR3 length: 12 residues. CDR1 is SNHLY and CDR2 is FYNNEI in the germline V gene. Trimming took 1 base from V and 6 from J, leaving 7 bases between them. The CDR3 region is CASSEVGIEQYF. DNA of the CDR3: TGTGCCAGCAGTGAAGTCGGTATCGAGCAGTACTTC.

J is TRBJ1-1 and V is TRBV27; no clear D gene. Germline V lookup: CDR1 MNHEY, CDR2 SMNVEV (reference sequence). This CDR3 has 13 residues. The ends were cut back, 5 bases at V and 1 base at J, with 8 bases in the middle. CDR3 DNA sequence: TGTGCCAGCAGTCCCCCCGGGAACACTGAAGCTTTCTTT. This sequence encodes CASSPPGNTEAFF.

J is TRBJ2-2 and V is TRBV7-9; D is possibly TRBD1 or TRBD2 (5 bases each). V was cut by 8 bases and J by 1 base, with 8 bases left in between. The CDR3 contains 13 residues. Looked up from germline, CDR1 is SEHNR and CDR2 is FQNEAQ (reference sequence). CDR3 bases: TGTGCCAGCGGGACGGTGAACACCGGGGAGCTGTTTTTT. Translated, it gives CASGTVNTGELFF.

The chain combines TRBV10-3 with TRBJ2-7; either TRBD1 or TRBD2 may fit D (5 bases each). Trimming cost V 4 bases and J 0 bases, with 13 bases left between them. CDR3 length: 15 amino acids. In germline, CDR1 is ENHRY, CDR2 SYGVKD. CDR3 sequence (DNA): TGTGCCATCAGTGGTGGGACCGCCAACTCCTACGAGCAGTACTTC. This translates into CAISGGTANSYEQYF.

The chain combines TRBV21-1 with TRBJ2-5; TRBD1 reflects the table's D call only, with no check against the DNA. TRBV21-1 is designated a pseudogene. The CDR3 sequence is 15 residues long. The CDR3 reads CASSKIEKGKETQYF. In DNA, the CDR3 is TGTGCCAGCAGCAAAATTGAGAAGGGGAAAGAGACCCAGTACTTC.

The chain combines TRBV7-8 with TRBJ2-3; the D gene is possibly TRBD2 (5 bases). Trimming took 3 bases from V and 0 from J, leaving 19 bases between them. CDR1 SGHVS and CDR2 FQNEAQ come from the germline V gene. This CDR3 region has 18 residues. Written as DNA, the CDR3 is TGTGCCAGCAGCTTCCAAGTAGCAAGCGGTCCTAGCACAGATACGCAGTATTTT. It is translated as CASSFQVASGPSTDTQYF.

V gene TRBV30 combines with J gene TRBJ1-1; no reliable D call. CDR1 is GTSNPN and CDR2 is SVGIG in the germline V gene (reference sequence). The CDR3 sequence is 12 residues long. Trimming took off 4 bases at V and 1 base at J, with 7 bases between the two ends. The CDR3 DNA sequence: TGTGCCTGGAAGAGTAGGAACACTGAAGCTTTCTTT. It encodes CAWKSRNTEAFF.

V usage is TRBV6-1 and J usage is TRBJ1-2, with a tentative D call TRBD1 (5 bases). Per the germline V gene, CDR1 is MNHNS and CDR2 is SASEGT. V shed 3 bases and J shed 1 base, with 12 bases lying between them. The CDR3 has 15 residues. Here the CDR3 reads CASSDQGGVNYGYTF. The DNA of the CDR3 is TGTGCCAGCAGTGATCAGGGAGGAGTTAACTATGGCTACACCTTC.